One sample yielded the 18 T cell receptor beta chains listed below, sequenced in a study of T cell responses to AZD1222 COVID-19 vaccine. Produced via immunoSEQ multiplex PCR; TCRdb's table is partial and in-frame only. The table has 200,000 or so clones, approximately 90% seen once. The material was peripheral blood, obtained on day 0 of AZD1222 vaccination. Receptors were obtained from an adult in good health.

The chain couples TRBV2 to TRBJ1-6; D may be TRBD1 (6 bases). Germline V gives CDR1 SNHLY, CDR2 FYNNEI. The V gene lost 4 bases and the J gene lost 7 bases, with 14 bases spanning the gap. The CDR3 extends over 15 amino acids. The CDR3 protein is CASSGTGQGNSPLHF. The DNA for the CDR3 is TGTGCCAGCAGTGGAACAGGGCAGGGCAATTCACCCCTCCACTTT.

This chain links TRBV21-1 with TRBJ2-7; the DNA was not compared with TRBD2, the D call given in the table. TRBV21-1 is noted as a pseudogene. This CDR3 region has 14 residues. The CDR3 nucleotides are TGTGCCAGCACCGGACGAGCGGGTCTCTACGAGCAGTACTTC. It codes for CASTGRAGLYEQYF.

The chain joins TRBV9 to TRBJ2-7; a weak D match, TRBD1 (6 bases). The CDR3 sequence is 15 residues long. Germline CDR1 and CDR2: SGDLS and YYNGEE. The V end was cut by 0 bases, the J end by 1 base, with 11 bases between. CDR3 in amino acids: CASSVVAGVSYEQYF. The DNA of the CDR3 is TGTGCCAGCAGCGTAGTAGCAGGGGTATCCTACGAGCAGTACTTC. The full variable domain, completed using reference TRBV9 and TRBJ2-7, is DSGVTQTPKHLITATGQRVTLRCSPRSGDLSVYWYQQSLDQGLQFLIQYYNGEERAKGNILERFSAQQFPDLHSELNLSSLELGDSALYFCASSVVAGVSYEQYFGPGTRLTVT.

The chain employs TRBV7-2 and TRBJ2-1; maybe TRBD1 (6 bases). This CDR3 is built from 18 residues. The germline gives CDR1 SGHTA, CDR2 FQGNSA. V shed 4 bases and J shed 10 bases, with 29 bases lying between them. The CDR3, as DNA: TGTGCCAGCAGCTCCAACCCCTCCTGGCCCGGGACCCAGGGGGAGCAGTTCTTC. Its translation is CASSSNPSWPGTQGEQFF.

This CDR3 is CASSLAARQGSSGANVLTF. CDR3 DNA sequence: TGTGCCAGCAGCTTGGCCGCGAGACAGGGGTCCTCTGGGGCCAACGTCCTGACTTTC. The chain combines TRBV5-4 with TRBJ2-6; 8 bases match TRBD1. CDR1 is SGHNT, CDR2 YYREEE, per germline (reference sequence). This CDR3 is built from 19 residues. The V gene end was trimmed by 0 bases and the J gene end by 0 bases; junction bases not matched to a gene: 8.

The J gene is TRBJ2-5, the V gene TRBV7-9, with D unclear. CDR1 and CDR2 from the germline V gene are SEHNR and FQNEAQ (reference sequence). V lost 4 bases and J lost 5, with 14 bases in between. The length of the CDR3 is 14 residues. CDR3 protein: CASSSGPVGETQYF. In DNA, the CDR3 is TGTGCCAGCAGCTCCGGGCCCGTTGGGGAGACCCAGTACTTC.

This chain links TRBV7-2 with TRBJ1-6; TRBD1 might be the D (5 bases). The V end lost 2 bases, the J end lost 9 bases, and 14 bases lay between the germline ends. This CDR3 contains 15 residues. Germline lookup yields CDR1 SGHTA and CDR2 FQGNSA. CDR3 sequence reads: CASSLRGGYGSPLHF. The CDR3 nucleotides read TGTGCCAGCAGCTTACGGGGGGGTTATGGTTCACCCCTCCACTTT.

The chain joins TRBV2 to TRBJ2-2; 8 bases agree with TRBD1. CDR1 SNHLY and CDR2 FYNNEI come from the germline V gene. V was pared by 6 bases and J by 6 bases, with 9 bases of the junction left unmatched. This CDR3 has 15 residues. The CDR3 reads CASRPDRGVAGELFF. In DNA, the CDR3 is TGTGCCAGCAGACCCGACAGGGGAGTGGCCGGGGAGCTGTTTTTT.

This rearrangement joins TRBV4-1 to TRBJ1-2, with TRBD1 matching over 9 bases. Trimming removed 6 bases from V and 7 bases from J; junction bases left unmatched: 18. Germline assignment: CDR1 MGHRA and CDR2 YSYEKL. The CDR3 contains 17 residues. The CDR3 nucleotides are TGCGCCAGCAGACCCGGGACAGGGAGTCAATCGGTCGGTGGCTACACCTTC. Protein sequence: CASRPGTGSQSVGGYTF.

This clone appeared once. V is TRBV24-1 and J is TRBJ2-7, with 7 bases identical to TRBD1. Germline V gives CDR1 KGHDR, CDR2 SFDVKD. This CDR3 spans 16 amino acids. Losses at the gene ends were 5 bases for V and 3 bases for J; bases not matched to a gene: 12. The DNA for the CDR3 is TGTGCCACCAGTGTAGGTCCTATCAGGGGGAGCTACGAGCAGTACTTC. It encodes CATSVGPIRGSYEQYF.

The chain couples TRBV19 to TRBJ1-5; D is perhaps TRBD1 (5 bases). Deletions cut 1 base from V and 4 bases from J, with 20 bases between. CDR3 length equals 18 residues. Germline CDR1 reads LNHDA; CDR2 reads SQIVND (reference sequence). CDR3 bases: TGTGCCAGTAGTATAGCTCTTCAGGGCGTAGGCCTGAATCAGCCCCAGCATTTT. Translated, it gives CASSIALQGVGLNQPQHF.

The CDR3 is CASSGWTGGFDGYTF. The CDR3 nucleotides are TGTGCCAGCAGCGGGTGGACAGGGGGATTTGATGGCTACACCTTC. The rearrangement joins TRBV7-9 to TRBJ1-2; TRBD1 matches at 10 bases. V was pared by 5 bases and J by 6 bases, with 9 bases of the junction left unmatched. CDR1 is SEHNR, CDR2 FQNEAQ, per germline (reference sequence). The CDR3 has 15 residues.

The chain uses TRBV2 and TRBJ2-7, with TRBD1 identical over 10 bases. V shed 11 bases and J 7 bases; nucleotides not matched to a gene: 11. In germline, CDR1 is SNHLY, CDR2 FYNNEI. The CDR3 has 13 amino acids. The CDR3 is CADRQGALGEQYF. The CDR3 bases are TGTGCCGACCGACAGGGGGCGCTGGGTGAGCAGTACTTC.

CDR3 sequence reads: CASSVGSTDTQYF. Here the CDR3 DNA reads TGTGCCAGCAGTGTTGGGAGCACAGATACGCAGTATTTT. The genes are TRBV6-4 and TRBJ2-3; D ambiguous. The V gene's germline CDR1 is MRHNA and CDR2 SNTAGT. With 4 bases removed from V and 0 bases from J, the gap between germline ends came to 5 bases. This CDR3 spans 13 amino acids.

The gene calls are TRBV25-1 and TRBJ2-7; no clear D gene. Per the germline V gene, CDR1 is MGHDK and CDR2 is SYGVNS. The ends were cut back, 10 bases at V and 1 base at J, with 8 bases in the middle. This CDR3 comprises 11 residues. This CDR3 is CATGSSYEQYF. For the CDR3, the DNA is TGTGCCACCGGGTCTTCCTACGAGCAGTACTTC.

The chain carries TRBV4-1 and TRBJ2-3; D remains ambiguous. With 1 base removed from V and 1 base from J, the gap between germline ends came to 9 bases. This CDR3 contains 15 residues. Germline V gene lookup returns CDR1 MGHRA and CDR2 YSYEKL. CDR3 sequence: CASSQVVVGTDTQYF. The CDR3 nucleotides read TGCGCCAGCAGCCAAGTGGTCGTGGGCACAGATACGCAGTATTTT.

The J gene is TRBJ1-2, the V gene TRBV10-3; D is unresolved. Trimming stripped 7 bases from V and 4 bases from J, with 10 bases between. The CDR3 spans 12 residues. Germline V gene lookup returns CDR1 ENHRY and CDR2 SYGVKD. CDR3 sequence reads: CAINGSPYGYTF. CDR3 nucleotides: TGTGCCATCAATGGCAGCCCCTATGGCTACACCTTC.

The chain couples TRBV7-9 to TRBJ1-2; TRBD1 matches 7 bases. The CDR3 is 14 residues long. Germline assignment: CDR1 SEHNR and CDR2 FQNEAQ (reference sequence). V shed 4 bases, J shed 3 bases, and the junction held 5 bases outside the gene matches. CDR3 amino acids: CASSSRGQDYGYTF. As DNA, the CDR3 is TGTGCCAGCAGCTCCCGAGGACAGGACTATGGCTACACCTTC.